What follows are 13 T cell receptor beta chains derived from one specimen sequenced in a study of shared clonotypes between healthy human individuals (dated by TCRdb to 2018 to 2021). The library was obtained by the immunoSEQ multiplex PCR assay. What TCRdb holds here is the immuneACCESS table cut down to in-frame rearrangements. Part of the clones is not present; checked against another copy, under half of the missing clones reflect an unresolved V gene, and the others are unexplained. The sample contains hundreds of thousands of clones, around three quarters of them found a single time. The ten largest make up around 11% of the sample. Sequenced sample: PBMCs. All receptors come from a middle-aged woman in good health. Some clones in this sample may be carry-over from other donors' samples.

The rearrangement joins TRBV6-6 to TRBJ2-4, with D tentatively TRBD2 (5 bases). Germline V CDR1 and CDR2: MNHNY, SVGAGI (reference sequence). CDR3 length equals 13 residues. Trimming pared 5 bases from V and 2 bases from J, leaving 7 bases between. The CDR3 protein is CASSPGTKNIQYF. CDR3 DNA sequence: TGTGCCAGCAGTCCCGGGACCAAAAACATTCAGTACTTC.

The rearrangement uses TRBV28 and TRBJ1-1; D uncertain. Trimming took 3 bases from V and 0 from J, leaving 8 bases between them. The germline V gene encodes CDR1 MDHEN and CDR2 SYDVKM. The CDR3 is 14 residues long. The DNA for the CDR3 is TGTGCCAGCAGTTTTCGGGCCTTGAACACTGAAGCTTTCTTT. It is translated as CASSFRALNTEAFF.

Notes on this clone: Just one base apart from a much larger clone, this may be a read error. Here the CDR3 DNA reads TGTGCCTGGAGGTTTTCAGAAGAGACCCAGTACTTC. It is translated as CAWRFSEETQYF. V and J are TRBV30 and TRBJ2-5; D is undetermined. Germline V lookup: CDR1 GTSNPN, CDR2 SVGIG (reference sequence). The CDR3 totals 12 residues. V was pared by 3 bases and J by 3 bases, with 8 bases between.

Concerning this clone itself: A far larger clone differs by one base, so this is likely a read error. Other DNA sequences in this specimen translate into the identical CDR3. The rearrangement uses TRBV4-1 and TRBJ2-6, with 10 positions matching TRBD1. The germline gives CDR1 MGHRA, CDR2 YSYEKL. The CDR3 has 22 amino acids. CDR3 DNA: TGCGCCAGCAGCCAGGGTACAGGACAGGGGGTGGTCGTAATCTCTGTGGCCAACGTCCTGACTTTC. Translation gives CASSQGTGQGVVVISVANVLTF.

The CDR3 nucleotides read TGTGCCATCAGTGAGTCAATCGGAACTAGCGGGAACAATGAGCAGTTCTTC. Translated, it gives CAISESIGTSGNNEQFF. The chain combines TRBV10-3 with TRBJ2-1, with 10 bases matching TRBD2. The CDR3 sequence is 17 residues long. The V and J ends lost 0 bases and 5 bases, in that order; junction bases with no gene match: 7. Germline-derived CDR1 and CDR2 are ENHRY and SYGVKD.

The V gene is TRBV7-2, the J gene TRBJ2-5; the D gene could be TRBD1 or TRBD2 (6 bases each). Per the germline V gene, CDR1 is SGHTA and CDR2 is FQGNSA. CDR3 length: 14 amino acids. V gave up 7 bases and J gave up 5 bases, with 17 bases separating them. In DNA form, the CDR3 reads TGTGCCAGCACCCTGACACGGGGGCGGGAGACCCAGTACTTC. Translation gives CASTLTRGRETQYF.

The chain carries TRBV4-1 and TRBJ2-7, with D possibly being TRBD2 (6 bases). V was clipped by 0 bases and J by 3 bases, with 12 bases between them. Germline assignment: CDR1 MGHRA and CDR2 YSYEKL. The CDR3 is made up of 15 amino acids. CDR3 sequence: CASSQEGTGVYEQYF. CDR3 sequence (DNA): TGCGCCAGCAGCCAAGAGGGGACGGGGGTCTACGAGCAGTACTTC.

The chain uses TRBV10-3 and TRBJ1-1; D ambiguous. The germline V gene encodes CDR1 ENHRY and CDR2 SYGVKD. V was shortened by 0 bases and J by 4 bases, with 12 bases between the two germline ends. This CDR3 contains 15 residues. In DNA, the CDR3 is TGTGCCATCAGTGAGTCAGGCCCCCGAGGCACTGAAGCTTTCTTT. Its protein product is CAISESGPRGTEAFF.

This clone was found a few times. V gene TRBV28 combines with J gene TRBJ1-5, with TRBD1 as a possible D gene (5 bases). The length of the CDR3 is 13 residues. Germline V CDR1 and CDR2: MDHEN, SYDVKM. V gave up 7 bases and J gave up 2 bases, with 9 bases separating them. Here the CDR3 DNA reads TGTGCCAGCACCACGGGGGGCAATCAGCCCCAGCATTTT. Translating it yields CASTTGGNQPQHF.

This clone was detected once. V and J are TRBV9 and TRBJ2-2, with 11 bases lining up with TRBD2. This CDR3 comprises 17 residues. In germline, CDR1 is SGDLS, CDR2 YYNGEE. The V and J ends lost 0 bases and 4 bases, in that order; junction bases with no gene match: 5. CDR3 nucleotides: TGTGCCAGCAGCGTAGGTCGGACTAGCGGGTTCACCGGGGAGCTGTTTTTT. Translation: CASSVGRTSGFTGELFF.

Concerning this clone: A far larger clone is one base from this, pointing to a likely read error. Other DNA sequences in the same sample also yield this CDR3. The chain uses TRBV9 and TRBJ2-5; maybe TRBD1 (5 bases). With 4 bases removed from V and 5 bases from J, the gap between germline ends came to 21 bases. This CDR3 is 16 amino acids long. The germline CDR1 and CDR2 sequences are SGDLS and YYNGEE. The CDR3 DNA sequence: TGTGCCAGCAGCCCCGCACAAGGGGATGGTCAGGAGACCCAGTACTTC. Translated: CASSPAQGDGQETQYF.

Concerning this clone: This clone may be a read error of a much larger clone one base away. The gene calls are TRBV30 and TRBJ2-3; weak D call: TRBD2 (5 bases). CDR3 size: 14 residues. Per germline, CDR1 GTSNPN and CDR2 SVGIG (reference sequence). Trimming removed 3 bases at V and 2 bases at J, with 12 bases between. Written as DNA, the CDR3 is TGTGCCTGGAGACTCAGCGGTTACACAGATACGCAGTATTTT. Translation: CAWRLSGYTDTQYF.

CDR3 sequence: CASSPRQGYGYTF. In nucleotides, the CDR3 is TGTGCCAGCTCACCGCGACAGGGCTATGGCTACACCTTC. The chain combines TRBV18 with TRBJ1-2, with 7 nucleotides matching TRBD1. There are 13 residues in the CDR3. Unmatched junction bases numbered 2, after V lost 3 bases and J lost 4 bases. Germline V lookup: CDR1 KGHSH, CDR2 LQKENI.